A single sample gave rise to the 4 T cell receptor beta chains below, sequenced in a study of CD8 T cells in Susac syndrome. An input of roughly 0.5 to 1 ug of RNA was subjected to reverse transcription using random hexamers. One entry per CDR3 protein, called by TCRdb with MiXCR from the immunoSEQ multiplex PCR reads. The table includes 150,000 to 190,000 distinct CDR3 sequences, roughly 95% detected once. Sequenced input: CD4+ T cells from PBMCs. The receptors stem from a human donor with Susac syndrome.

The rearrangement uses TRBV29-1 and TRBJ2-2; 8 bases match TRBD2. Trimming removed 1 base from V and 7 bases from J; junction bases left unmatched: 11. The CDR3 is 16 residues long. Germline CDR1 and CDR2: SQVTM and ANQGSEA. Written as DNA, the CDR3 is TGCAGCGTTGAAGTCGCGGCGGGGGGCCAGGACGGGGAGCTGTTTTTT. As protein: CSVEVAAGGQDGELFF.

The chain carries TRBV24-1 and TRBJ2-1, with 7 positions matching TRBD2. CDR1 and CDR2 (germline): KGHDR, SFDVKD. V gave up 6 bases and J gave up 2 bases; unmatched junction bases: 12. CDR3 length equals 17 residues. The DNA of the CDR3 is TGTGCCACCAGTAGTGGCATCGGTGGGGGGGCCTACAATGAGCAGTTCTTC. It translates to CATSSGIGGGAYNEQFF.

The genes are TRBV7-3 and TRBJ1-1; D is unresolved. Germline assignment: CDR1 SGHTA and CDR2 FQGTGA. V was trimmed by 2 bases and J by 7 bases, leaving 17 bases between them. The CDR3 totals 15 residues. CDR3 sequence: CASSLYPLDGYEAFF. The CDR3 nucleotides are TGTGCCAGCAGCTTATACCCCCTGGACGGCTATGAAGCTTTCTTT.

The chain uses TRBV7-9 and TRBJ2-7; TRBD1 aligns across 7 bases. CDR3 size: 14 residues. Unmatched junction bases numbered 8, after V lost 7 bases and J lost 2 bases. Germline lookup yields CDR1 SEHNR and CDR2 FQNEAQ (reference sequence). CDR3 sequence: CASILTGTAYEQYF. Here the CDR3 DNA reads TGTGCCAGCATCCTAACAGGGACAGCCTACGAGCAGTACTTC.